A selection of T cell receptor beta chains follows, all from one sample in a study of T cell responses to AZD1222 COVID-19 vaccine. Sequenced by immunoSEQ multiplex PCR; TCRdb stores in-frame clones only, minus some. The data hold over 85,000 clones, with roughly 92% observed a single time. The specimen comprised peripheral blood, sampled 28 days after the second AZD1222 dose. These receptors were collected from an adult who received the AZD1222 COVID-19 vaccine. Both conserved end residues are part of each CDR3. The D gene is left open where the match is weak. Size is stated for part of the rows, as once, few or many counts, or as a class when the clone is expanded.

d_call: NA; v_call: TRBV12-1; j_call: TRBJ1-2; clone_size: NA; cdr3_nt: TGTGCCAGCAGCTTCTTCTATGGCTACACCTTC; cdr3_aa: CASSFFYGYTF
d_call: NA; v_call: TRBV9; j_call: TRBJ1-3; clone_size: NA; cdr3_nt: TGTGCCAGCAGCATTGAGGGGTCTGGAAACACCATATATTTT; cdr3_aa: CASSIEGSGNTIYF
d_call: TRBD1; v_call: TRBV18; j_call: TRBJ1-6; clone_size: NA; cdr3_nt: TGTGCCAGCCAATCCGGGACAGATAATTCACCCCTCCACTTT; cdr3_aa: CASQSGTDNSPLHF
d_call: TRBD1; v_call: TRBV28; j_call: TRBJ1-2; clone_size: once; cdr3_nt: TGTGCCAGCAGTTTTACAGGGGCGCGGGGCTACACCTTC; cdr3_aa: CASSFTGARGYTF
d_call: NA; v_call: TRBV6-6; j_call: TRBJ1-5; clone_size: NA; cdr3_nt: TGTGCCAGCAGACCCCGTCCCTCTAGCAATCAGCCCCAGCATTTT; cdr3_aa: CASRPRPSSNQPQHF
d_call: NA; v_call: TRBV5-1; j_call: TRBJ2-7; clone_size: NA; cdr3_nt: TGCGCCAGCAGCTTGGGGCAGGAGACCTACGAGCAGTACTTC; cdr3_aa: CASSLGQETYEQYF
d_call: NA; v_call: TRBV7-6; j_call: TRBJ1-6; clone_size: NA; cdr3_nt: TGTGCCAGCAGCTTAGTCGGCAGTTTTAATTCACCCCTCCACTTT; cdr3_aa: CASSLVGSFNSPLHF
d_call: NA; v_call: TRBV4-2; j_call: TRBJ1-1; clone_size: NA; cdr3_nt: TGTGCCAGCAGCCAAGTAGGTGAAACTGAAGCTTTCTTT; cdr3_aa: CASSQVGETEAFF
d_call: NA; v_call: TRBV18; j_call: TRBJ1-2; clone_size: once; cdr3_nt: TGTGCCAGCTCACCGGGGGGTTTGGACTCCCAGTATGGCTACACCTTC; cdr3_aa: CASSPGGLDSQYGYTF
d_call: NA; v_call: TRBV15; j_call: TRBJ1-3; clone_size: NA; cdr3_nt: TGTGCCACCAGCAGGTCCAGGGATGGAAACACCATATATTTT; cdr3_aa: CATSRSRDGNTIYF
d_call: TRBD1; v_call: TRBV27; j_call: TRBJ2-7; clone_size: NA; cdr3_nt: TGTGCCAGCAGTTTAAGGGACAGGGGGACCTACGAGCAGTACTTC; cdr3_aa: CASSLRDRGTYEQYF
d_call: TRBD2; v_call: TRBV14; j_call: TRBJ2-1; clone_size: NA; cdr3_nt: TGTGCCAGCAGCCAGAATAGCGGGGGGGCTCAGTTCTTC; cdr3_aa: CASSQNSGGAQFF
d_call: TRBD2; v_call: TRBV4-1; j_call: TRBJ2-7; clone_size: NA; cdr3_nt: TGCGCCAGCAGCCGGGAAACTAGCGGGGGCTCCTACGAGCAGTACTTC; cdr3_aa: CASSRETSGGSYEQYF
d_call: TRBD2; v_call: TRBV7-2; j_call: TRBJ2-1; clone_size: NA; cdr3_nt: TGTGCCAGCAGCCCAAGTGTTGGCGGGGGGGCGGTTGGACAGTTCTTC; cdr3_aa: CASSPSVGGGAVGQFF
d_call: NA; v_call: TRBV19; j_call: TRBJ1-1; clone_size: NA; cdr3_nt: TGTGCCAGTAGTTCCTCTCGACAGATGAACACTGAAGCTTTCTTT; cdr3_aa: CASSSSRQMNTEAFF
d_call: NA; v_call: TRBV6-5; j_call: TRBJ2-2; clone_size: NA; cdr3_nt: TGTGCCAGCAGTTACTCAGGGAACACCGGGGAGCTGTTTTTT; cdr3_aa: CASSYSGNTGELFF
d_call: NA; v_call: TRBV19; j_call: TRBJ2-7; clone_size: NA; cdr3_nt: TGTGCCAGTAGTCCCCGCTCAACGCGAAGCTCCTACGAGCAGTACTTC; cdr3_aa: CASSPRSTRSSYEQYF
d_call: NA; v_call: TRBV5-4; j_call: TRBJ2-3; clone_size: NA; cdr3_nt: TGTGCCAGCAGCTTGGGTCTACTCATGGGGGACACAGATACGCAGTATTTT; cdr3_aa: CASSLGLLMGDTDTQYF
d_call: TRBD1; v_call: TRBV5-8; j_call: TRBJ1-1; clone_size: NA; cdr3_nt: TGTGCCAGCAGCCCCGGGACAGGGGAAAGGATGAACACTGAAGCTTTCTTT; cdr3_aa: CASSPGTGERMNTEAFF
d_call: TRBD1; v_call: TRBV7-8; j_call: TRBJ2-1; clone_size: NA; cdr3_nt: TGTGCCAGCAGCTTAGGAGGGACAGGGGCCTACAATGAGCAGTTCTTC; cdr3_aa: CASSLGGTGAYNEQFF
d_call: NA; v_call: TRBV6-1; j_call: TRBJ1-5; clone_size: NA; cdr3_nt: TGTGCCAGCAGTGAAGGGACAGTTAGCAATCAGCCCCAGCATTTT; cdr3_aa: CASSEGTVSNQPQHF
d_call: NA; v_call: TRBV24-1; j_call: TRBJ2-3; clone_size: NA; cdr3_nt: TGTGCCACCAGTGGAGGGATCTCTAGCACAGATACGCAGTATTTT; cdr3_aa: CATSGGISSTDTQYF
d_call: NA; v_call: TRBV4-3; j_call: TRBJ2-3; clone_size: once; cdr3_nt: TGCGCCAGCAGCCCTACGCATTCCACAGATACGCAGTATTTT; cdr3_aa: CASSPTHSTDTQYF
d_call: NA; v_call: TRBV18; j_call: TRBJ1-2; clone_size: NA; cdr3_nt: TGTGCCAGCTCACCAGCGGGCACCCGGGTAGGCTACACCTTC; cdr3_aa: CASSPAGTRVGYTF
d_call: NA; v_call: TRBV30; j_call: TRBJ1-2; clone_size: NA; cdr3_nt: TGTGCCTGGAGTCCGGGCAGGGGCAGGGGTGGCTACACCTTC; cdr3_aa: CAWSPGRGRGGYTF
d_call: NA; v_call: TRBV19; j_call: TRBJ2-5; clone_size: NA; cdr3_nt: TGTGCCAGTAGTCCCCTAGGGGACTACCAAGAGACCCAGTACTTC; cdr3_aa: CASSPLGDYQETQYF
d_call: NA; v_call: TRBV7-2; j_call: TRBJ1-1; clone_size: NA; cdr3_nt: TGTGCCAGCAGCTTAGAAATGGCAGGGTCCACTGAAGCTTTCTTT; cdr3_aa: CASSLEMAGSTEAFF